Listed below are T cell receptor beta chains from one sample, sequenced in a study of blood T cell repertoires in COVID-19. This table comes from immunoSEQ multiplex PCR, and its TCRdb copy is limited to in-frame clones, with some not included. The table records hundreds of thousands of clones, approximately 91% of them present only once. The sample was PBMCs or T cells enriched from blood (not recorded which). The receptors originated from a woman aged 40-49 years who had recovered from COVID-19. Both conserved end residues are part of each CDR3.

V gene,J gene,CDR3 protein
TRBV6-5,TRBJ2-1,CASSLFKRGGNEQFF
TRBV12-3/TRBV12-4,TRBJ1-1,CASGTPGGASFF
TRBV5-4,TRBJ1-1,CASSSPTENTEAFF
TRBV9,TRBJ2-2,CASSAFGGAPGELFF
TRBV30,TRBJ1-2,CAWSPTGGVYGYTF
TRBV2,TRBJ1-4,CASRYQGLENEKLFF
TRBV7-3,TRBJ2-1,CASSPTSGLINEQFF
TRBV7-9,TRBJ2-3,CASSLARPYTDTQYF
TRBV24-1,TRBJ2-2,CATSDVSGSGTGELFF
TRBV4-3,TRBJ1-5,CASSQDPAGNSNQPQHF
TRBV3-1/TRBV3-2,TRBJ2-1,CASSQSASGSGEQFF
TRBV5-1,TRBJ1-2,CASRPGTGEGGYTF
TRBV5-1,TRBJ1-4,CASSSQVRGEKLFF
TRBV30,TRBJ1-1,CAWMPPAGYTEAFF
TRBV27,TRBJ2-5,CASSLSGTRRETQYF
TRBV6-5,TRBJ1-1,CASSWGRGGSTEAFF
TRBV6-5,TRBJ2-1,CASSLRLAGGSEQFF
TRBV11-3,TRBJ2-7,CASSSILAGSYEQYF
TRBV10-3,TRBJ2-2,CAIRTSGNTGELFF
TRBV11-2,TRBJ2-1,CASSSPRGQSYNEQFF
TRBV7-2,TRBJ1-2,CASRTGTGGYGYTF
TRBV11-3,TRBJ2-3,CASSLVRGGSTDTQYF
TRBV6-1,TRBJ1-2,CASSEQVTGSLYYGYTF
TRBV24-1,TRBJ1-5,CATSDYRGQPQHF
TRBV13,TRBJ2-3,CASSRLAGEDTQYF
TRBV30,TRBJ1-2,CAWKLVERAYGYTF
TRBV5-1,TRBJ1-1,CASSFRGEGTEAFF
TRBV6-2/TRBV6-3,TRBJ1-2,CASSPFTSSYGYTF
TRBV5-1,TRBJ1-6,CASSLISGTDNSPLHF
TRBV3-1/TRBV3-2,TRBJ1-1,CASSQEGRRGVEAFF
TRBV10-3,TRBJ2-1,CAITGTGGPYNEQFF
TRBV6-1,TRBJ1-5,CASSENGGNQPQHF
TRBV6-1,TRBJ2-1,CASSEILGRSYNEQFF
TRBV5-4,TRBJ2-1,CASSTGDYSYNEQFF
TRBV7-2,TRBJ2-7,CASSSTGYEQYF
TRBV7-9,TRBJ2-7,CASSLDETGAYEQYF
TRBV9,TRBJ2-2,CASSNLGLAGVGTGELFF
TRBV3-1/TRBV3-2,TRBJ2-7,CASSQDVSGTGSGEQYF
TRBV12-3/TRBV12-4,TRBJ1-5,CASSLKQYQPQHF
TRBV5-8,TRBJ2-5,CASSLDSLWETQYF
TRBV6-5,TRBJ2-3,CASADLGIRKYF
TRBV6-6,TRBJ1-5,CASSLPGTPGHF
TRBV3-1/TRBV3-2,TRBJ2-2,CASSQRSGGGTGELFF
TRBV28,TRBJ1-2,CASSSRGYTF
TRBV29-1,TRBJ2-2,CSGSGLFTGELFF
TRBV5-1,TRBJ1-5,CASSSGQGSGQPQHF
TRBV29-1,TRBJ2-7,CSVEAFGQGLWEQYF
TRBV3-1/TRBV3-2,TRBJ1-2,CASSQTSGGYTF
TRBV6-5,TRBJ1-1,CASARDTEAFF
TRBV5-1,TRBJ2-2,CASSLDLNTGELFF
TRBV5-1,TRBJ1-5,CASSLTGERQPQHF
TRBV19,TRBJ1-5,CASSGQGASQPQHF